Each of the 8 T cell receptor beta chains below was sequenced from the same sample in a study of Ad26.COV2.S vaccination and SARS-CoV-2 variants. Treatment here: some 20 received Ad26.COV2.S at low or high dose, single or two shots; 5 received placebo; per-sample allocation not given. The samples were gathered on day 63 after the first injection of vaccine or placebo. The data were produced by immunoSEQ multiplex PCR, yet TCRdb's version contains in-frame clones alone and is incomplete. The data contain about 680,000 clones, around 90% of them singletons. The input for sequencing was peripheral blood, taken in a trial of Ad26.COV2.S vaccine versus placebo. The receptors come from a person between 18 and 65 years old who received the Ad26.COV2.S COVID-19 vaccine or a placebo.

About this clone: Other DNA sequences in this specimen translate into the identical CDR3. The chain carries TRBV3-1 (or the pseudogene TRBV3-2) and TRBJ1-1; D gene ambiguous. Germline V gene lookup returns CDR1 LGHDT and CDR2 YNNKEL (reference sequence). The CDR3 runs 13 residues. Trimming cost V 1 base and J 1 base, with 4 bases left between them. The CDR3 region has the DNA TGTGCCAGCAGCCAAGTAGGGAACACTGAAGCTTTCTTT. This translates into CASSQVGNTEAFF.

J is TRBJ1-4 and V is TRBV12-3 or TRBV12-4; TRBD1 is a possible D gene (6 bases). With 6 bases removed from V and 6 bases from J, the gap between germline ends came to 8 bases. The CDR3 length is 12 residues. DNA of the CDR3: TGTGCCAGCAGACAGGGACATGAAAAACTGTTTTTT. It encodes CASRQGHEKLFF.

The CDR3 protein is CASSLDRFPYEQYF. Here the CDR3 DNA reads TGCGCCAGCAGCTTGGACAGATTCCCCTACGAGCAGTACTTC. The chain uses TRBV5-1 and TRBJ2-7; D uncertain. The germline gives CDR1 SGHRS, CDR2 YFSETQ. Trimming left V 0 bases short and J 2 bases short, with 9 bases between. The CDR3 is 14 residues long.

The chain joins TRBV4-3 to TRBJ1-1, with D possibly matching TRBD1 (5 bases). Germline lookup yields CDR1 LGHNA and CDR2 YSLEER. V shed 1 base and J shed 1 base, with 10 bases lying between them. The CDR3 is 15 residues long. CDR3 bases: TGCGCCAGCAGCCAAGGCGACAGATCGAACACTGAAGCTTTCTTT. Amino acid sequence: CASSQGDRSNTEAFF.

The V call is TRBV18, the J call TRBJ2-5, with a possible D match to TRBD1 (5 bases). Trimming removed 3 bases from V and 5 bases from J, with 16 bases in between. The CDR3 extends over 15 amino acids. CDR1 and CDR2 (germline): KGHSH, LQKENI. The DNA for the CDR3 is TGTGCCAGCTCACCCCGGTCAGGGCTTGGGGAGACCCAGTACTTC. Translation: CASSPRSGLGETQYF. Full variable domain (remainder filled in from reference TRBV18 and TRBJ2-5): NAGVMQNPRHLVRRRGQEARLRCSPMKGHSHVYWYRQLPEEGLKFMVYLQKENIIDESGMPKERFSAEFPKEGPSILRIQQVVRGDSAAYFCASSPRSGLGETQYFGPGTRLLVL.

In this sample, this clone turned up once. J is TRBJ1-2 and V is TRBV7-9; no clear D gene. The CDR3 extends over 14 amino acids. V lost 2 bases and J lost 7, with 14 bases in between. Germline V lookup: CDR1 SEHNR, CDR2 FQNEAQ (reference sequence). The CDR3 nucleotides are TGTGCCAGCAGCTTACTCGTGGAAACCGGTGGCTACACCTTC. Residues: CASSLLVETGGYTF. Using reference TRBV7-9 and TRBJ1-2 for the parts outside the CDR3, the full variable domain is DTGVSQNPRHKITKRGQNVTFRCDPISEHNRLYWYRQTLGQGPEFLTYFQNEAQLEKSRLLSDRFSAERPKGSFSTLEIQRTEQGDSAMYLCASSLLVETGGYTFGSGTRLTVV.

V is TRBV19 and J is TRBJ1-2, with 8 positions matching TRBD1. CDR1 is LNHDA and CDR2 is SQIVND in the germline V gene (reference sequence). The CDR3 extends over 15 amino acids. The V gene end was trimmed by 3 bases and the J gene end by 8 bases; junction bases not matched to a gene: 11. The CDR3 nucleotides are TGTGCCAGTAGTATGGACCGGACAGGGTCCGCCGGCTACACCTTC. Translation: CASSMDRTGSAGYTF. The variable domain in full, with the rest retrieved from reference TRBV19 and TRBJ1-2, is DGGITQSPKYLFRKEGQNVTLSCEQNLNHDAMYWYRQDPGQGLRLIYYSQIVNDFQKGDIAEGYSVSREKKESFPLTVTSAQKNPTAFYLCASSMDRTGSAGYTFGSGTRLTVV.

The J gene is TRBJ2-1, the V gene TRBV3-1 (or the pseudogene TRBV3-2); D uncertain. The CDR3 loop spans 13 amino acids. Trimming stripped 4 bases from V and 4 bases from J, with 8 bases between. Germline-derived CDR1 and CDR2 are LGHDT and YNNKEL (reference sequence). In DNA form, the CDR3 reads TGTGCCAGCAGCCCCTCCCCTTACAATGAGCAGTTCTTC. It yields the protein CASSPSPYNEQFF.